The clone carrying this T cell receptor beta chain appeared once. Its antigen is not identified. This record comes from a study of OX40 agonist ivuxolimab in advanced cancers. On the study more broadly: In this cohort, patients received ivuxolimab, an agonistic anti-OX40 (CD134) antibody. Earlier anti-PD-1, anti-PD-L1 or anti-CTLA-4 therapy was permitted; about 44% had received some. General study findings and limits: CD4+ and CD8+ blood T cells expanded clonally by week 6 at 0.1 to 3.0 mg/kg.

This table comes from immunoSEQ multiplex PCR, and its TCRdb copy is limited to in-frame clones, with some not included. Of more than 65,000 clones in the sample, nearly 90% were seen once. V was trimmed by 3 bases and J by 4 bases, leaving 7 bases between them. Germline assignment: CDR1 SGHDT and CDR2 YYEEEE. The CDR3 is 13 residues long. Blood draws occurred at baseline, cycle 4 day 1, and cycle 7 day 1. This clonotype was sampled from an adult with an advanced solid tumor such as melanoma, head and neck, liver or kidney cancer. The V and J genes are TRBV5-6 and TRBJ2-2; D gene ambiguous. Sample: CD4+ or CD8+ T cells sorted from blood, taken in a trial of the OX40 agonist ivuxolimab. CDR3 in DNA: TGTGCCAGCAGCTCCGTAACCACCGGGGAGCTGTTTTTT. Residues: CASSSVTTGELFF.